These 18 T cell receptor beta chains were sequenced from one sample in a study of shared clonotypes between healthy human individuals. Sequencing used immunoSEQ multiplex PCR; TCRdb keeps in-frame clones, though not all of them. The sample has about 1 million clones, around 76% seen once; the top ten hold approximately 1.5%. Sequenced sample: memory CD4+ T cells sorted from blood. The sample's subset: CD45RA-negative fraction. Source of these receptors: a man aged 18 to 29 in good health.

In this sample, this clone turned up once. V and J are TRBV6-6 and TRBJ1-1; 10 bases agree with TRBD1. Germline loops: CDR1 MNHNY, CDR2 SVGAGI (reference sequence). The junction had 7 bases not matched to a gene; V was cut back by 4 bases and J by 5 bases. There are 15 residues in the CDR3. DNA for the CDR3: TGTGCCAGCAGTTGGAAGGACAGGGGGATAACTGAAGCTTTCTTT. It specifies CASSWKDRGITEAFF.

This chain connects TRBV19 to TRBJ2-7, with D unresolved. Germline V lookup: CDR1 LNHDA, CDR2 SQIVND (reference sequence). CDR3 size: 14 residues. Trimming left V 0 bases short and J 4 bases short, with 10 bases between. CDR3 region: CASSIDSSVYEQYF. As DNA, the CDR3 is TGTGCCAGTAGTATAGACTCCAGCGTTTACGAGCAGTACTTC.

V is TRBV25-1 and J is TRBJ2-1; weak D call: TRBD2 (6 bases). The V end lost 3 bases, the J end lost 13 bases, and 16 bases lay between the germline ends. The CDR3 has 13 amino acids. Germline V gives CDR1 MGHDK, CDR2 SYGVNS. The CDR3 nucleotides are TGTGCCAGCAGTGAGAACGGCGGGATCGGTCAGTTCTTC. The encoded protein is CASSENGGIGQFF.

This sequence joins TRBV4-1 and TRBJ1-4, with 8 bases that match TRBD1. This CDR3 has 16 amino acids. Germline V gene data show CDR1 as MGHRA and CDR2 as YSYEKL. J lost 11 bases, V lost 4 bases, and 15 bases had no gene match. DNA for the CDR3: TGCGCCAGCAGCCCTTCCGGACAGGGAGGGAGTGGGAAACTGTTTTTT. As protein: CASSPSGQGGSGKLFF.

This clone was detected a few times. The chain's CDR3 is CASSRDSSSYNEQFF. The CDR3 DNA sequence: TGTGCCAGCAGCCGGGACTCAAGCTCCTACAATGAGCAGTTCTTC. The rearrangement links TRBV7-6 to TRBJ2-1, with a tentative D call TRBD2 (6 bases). Trimming stripped 5 bases from V and 0 bases from J, with 11 bases between. The CDR3 extends over 15 amino acids. The germline V gene has CDR1 SGHVS and CDR2 FNYEAQ.

The chain combines TRBV9 with TRBJ2-2, with D perhaps being TRBD1 or TRBD2 (5 bases each). Germline loops: CDR1 SGDLS, CDR2 YYNGEE. CDR3 length equals 14 residues. With 6 bases removed from V and 3 bases from J, the gap between germline ends came to 12 bases. The CDR3 coding sequence is TGTGCCAGCACCGTGGGGCGGGACACCGGGGAGCTGTTTTTT. Protein: CASTVGRDTGELFF. Looking up the rest from reference TRBV9 and TRBJ2-2 gives the full variable domain: DSGVTQTPKHLITATGQRVTLRCSPRSGDLSVYWYQQSLDQGLQFLIQYYNGEERAKGNILERFSAQQFPDLHSELNLSSLELGDSALYFCASTVGRDTGELFFGEGSRLTVL.

The rearrangement uses TRBV19 and TRBJ2-1; TRBD1 aligns across 7 bases. Trimming took 4 bases from V and 1 from J; bases not matched to a gene: 10. Germline V gives CDR1 LNHDA, CDR2 SQIVND (reference sequence). The CDR3 has 17 amino acids. The CDR3 region is CASSSNPPGGSYNEQFF. The CDR3 DNA follows: TGTGCCAGTAGTAGTAACCCTCCAGGGGGTTCCTACAATGAGCAGTTCTTC.

The rearrangement uses TRBV13 and TRBJ2-3; TRBD2 agrees at 14 bases. This CDR3 contains 19 residues. V shed 1 base, J shed 0 bases, and the junction held 6 bases outside the gene matches. Germline V CDR1 and CDR2: PRHDT, FYEKMQ (reference sequence). CDR3 sequence (DNA): TGTGCCAGCAGCTTAGCCCACTGGACTAGCGGGGGGAGCACAGATACGCAGTATTTT. Protein sequence: CASSLAHWTSGGSTDTQYF.

J is TRBJ1-4 and V is TRBV7-8; 7 bases map to TRBD1. CDR3 length: 18 amino acids. V shed 1 base, J shed 3 bases, and the junction held 11 bases outside the gene matches. Germline CDR1 is SGHVS and CDR2 is FQNEAQ. For the CDR3, the DNA is TGTGCCAGCAGCTTAGGGGACAGATCCCTCGGGGCTAATGAAAAACTGTTTTTT. Its protein is CASSLGDRSLGANEKLFF.

This chain links TRBV4-3 with TRBJ1-3; the D gene is possibly TRBD1 (5 bases). This CDR3 is 16 amino acids long. Germline V gives CDR1 LGHNA, CDR2 YSLEER. Trimming stripped 4 bases from V and 0 bases from J, with 13 bases between. The CDR3: CASSPHQGPSGNTIYF. Written as DNA, the CDR3 is TGCGCCAGCAGCCCGCATCAGGGCCCCTCTGGAAACACCATATATTTT.

The chain uses TRBV7-2 and TRBJ1-2, with 8 nucleotides matching TRBD1. V was clipped by 3 bases and J by 4 bases; unmatched bases: 4. The CDR3 length is 14 residues. The germline CDR1 and CDR2 sequences are SGHTA and FQGNSA. CDR3 sequence: CASSLDREAYGYTF. For the CDR3, the DNA is TGTGCCAGCAGCTTGGACAGGGAGGCCTATGGCTACACCTTC.

There are a few counts of this clone. This chain uses TRBV29-1 with TRBJ1-2; D uncertain. The CDR3 is 13 amino acids. Looked up from germline, CDR1 is SQVTM and CDR2 is ANQGSEA. V dropped 2 bases and J dropped 6 bases, with 13 bases sitting between them. CDR3 bases: TGCAGCGTTGAATTGGGCTCATTCGATGGCTACACCTTC. Translated, it gives CSVELGSFDGYTF.

V is TRBV2 and J is TRBJ1-1, with D possibly matching TRBD1 (6 bases). Trimming removed 7 bases at V and 1 base at J, with 10 bases between. CDR3 length: 13 amino acids. From germline, CDR1 is SNHLY and CDR2 FYNNEI. The CDR3 loop is CASNPTGNTEAFF. The CDR3 region has the DNA TGTGCCAGCAACCCGACAGGGAACACTGAAGCTTTCTTT.

The chain carries TRBV4-1 and TRBJ1-5, with D possibly being TRBD1 (5 bases). Between the trimmed V and J ends, which lost 0 bases and 7 bases, there was a span of 13 bases. Germline loops: CDR1 MGHRA, CDR2 YSYEKL. This CDR3 is built from 15 residues. The CDR3 nucleotides read TGCGCCAGCAGCCAAGAGGTCGGGGGTTGGCAGCCCCAGCATTTT. Translated, it gives CASSQEVGGWQPQHF.

The rearrangement joins TRBV7-9 to TRBJ2-5; D unresolved. The V end lost 6 bases, the J end lost 2 bases, and 19 bases lay between the germline ends. The CDR3 runs to 16 residues. Germline CDR1 is SEHNR and CDR2 is FQNEAQ (reference sequence). CDR3 region: CASSLGGKWGQETQYF. In DNA form, the CDR3 reads TGTGCCAGCAGTTTGGGTGGGAAGTGGGGACAAGAGACCCAGTACTTC. Full variable domain (remainder filled in from reference TRBV7-9 and TRBJ2-5): DTGVSQNPRHKITKRGQNVTFRCDPISEHNRLYWYRQTLGQGPEFLTYFQNEAQLEKSRLLSDRFSAERPKGSFSTLEIQRTEQGDSAMYLCASSLGGKWGQETQYFGPGTRLLVL.

The rearrangement joins TRBV7-9 to TRBJ2-7; no reliable D call. Germline loops: CDR1 SEHNR, CDR2 FQNEAQ (reference sequence). V lost 5 bases and J lost 0, with 11 bases in between. This CDR3 is built from 14 residues. The CDR3, as DNA: TGTGCCAGCAGCGGACGTCTTAGCTCCTACGAGCAGTACTTC. Its translation is CASSGRLSSYEQYF.

Worth noting for this clone: The sample holds other DNA sequences that translate to the same CDR3. The chain combines TRBV6-1 with TRBJ2-3; 8 bases align to TRBD1. Germline CDR1 reads MNHNS; CDR2 reads SASEGT. Trimming removed 1 base from V and 6 bases from J; junction bases left unmatched: 3. This CDR3 has 14 amino acids. The DNA for the CDR3 is TGTGCCAGCAGTGAAGGACAGGGGAGGGATACGCAGTATTTT. Amino acids: CASSEGQGRDTQYF.

This sequence joins TRBV6-1 and TRBJ2-5; TRBD1 is a possible D gene (6 bases). This CDR3 region has 17 residues. Between the trimmed V and J ends, which lost 3 bases and 5 bases, there was a span of 22 bases. Germline assignment: CDR1 MNHNS and CDR2 SASEGT. CDR3 coding DNA: TGTGCCAGCAGTGACGACGCTAGAAACAGGGTGGGGGAGACCCAGTACTTC. As protein: CASSDDARNRVGETQYF.